This TCR beta chain was recorded in a study of response to subunit inactivated influenza vaccine. Looked up from germline, CDR1 is DFQATT and CDR2 is SNEGSKA (reference sequence). The ends lost 4 bases at V and 5 bases at J; junction bases unmatched: 5. CDR3 length equals 15 residues. This clonotype has more than one count but fewer than ten. TCRdb reanalysed the RT-PCR reads using MiXCR and keeps one entry per CDR3 protein. There are more than 150,000 distinct CDR3 sequences in the sample; around a tenth occur only once, and approximately 10% lies in the top ten. The starting material was non-naive T cells sorted from PBMCs, obtained on the day of vaccination. The chain carries TRBV20-1 and TRBJ2-2, with TRBD1 identical over 12 bases. The TCR was taken from a man aged 45-65 years who received an inactivated influenza vaccine. The CDR3 sequence: CSATGTGGWTGELFF. The CDR3 DNA reads TGCAGTGCTACCGGGACAGGGGGCTGGACCGGGGAGCTGTTTTTT.